What follows are 4 T cell receptor beta chains derived from one specimen sequenced in a study of radiation and T cells in renal cell carcinoma. The time point here: baseline pretreatment blood. This sample's treatment: 15 Gy SBRT to primary tumor, nephrectomy 4 weeks later. Clones were read by immunoSEQ multiplex PCR, and TCRdb kept only the in-frame ones, dropping some. Of approximately 90,000 clones in the sample, around 88% were seen once. This sample comprised blood, obtained from a patient whose treatment included radiotherapy and nephrectomy. All receptors come from a man aged 45-65 years with renal cell carcinoma.

The rearrangement uses TRBV10-1 and TRBJ1-1, with no clear D. The germline V gene encodes CDR1 WNHNN and CDR2 SYGVQD (reference sequence). This CDR3 is built from 16 residues. The germline V and J ends were trimmed by 4 bases and 3 bases, with 18 bases remaining between them. The CDR3 loop reads CASSVEGKPADTEAFF. CDR3 nucleotide sequence: TGCGCCAGCAGTGTTGAAGGGAAACCTGCGGACACTGAAGCTTTCTTT.

This chain uses TRBV15 with TRBJ2-5; D is perhaps TRBD2 (7 bases). V was shortened by 3 bases and J by 2 bases, with 13 bases between the two germline ends. CDR1 and CDR2 (germline): LNHNV, YYDKDF (reference sequence). There are 15 residues in the CDR3. CDR3 loop: CATSRGRGGQETQYF. CDR3 bases: TGTGCCACCAGCAGGGGGAGGGGGGGGCAAGAGACCCAGTACTTC.

The rearrangement uses TRBV5-1 and TRBJ2-7, with TRBD1 matching 10 bases. CDR3 length: 14 amino acids. Per germline, CDR1 SGHRS and CDR2 YFSETQ. With 4 bases clipped from V and 5 bases from J, the junction kept 6 bases outside the gene matches. The CDR3 DNA follows: TGCGCCAGCAGCCCTGGACAGGGGGTGGACGAGCAGTACTTC. This translates into CASSPGQGVDEQYF.

The rearrangement uses TRBV18 and TRBJ1-2, with TRBD1 as a possible D gene (6 bases). Germline V gives CDR1 KGHSH, CDR2 LQKENI. The CDR3 extends over 16 amino acids. Deletions cut 6 bases from V and 5 bases from J, with 22 bases between. CDR3 DNA: TGTGCCAGCTCCTCCTCGCCAGGGGCAAGCCTGTATGGCTACACCTTC. Protein product: CASSSSPGASLYGYTF.